This record looks at one T cell receptor (beta chain) sequence and its context. This entry comes from a study of blood T cell repertoires in COVID-19. Germline values: CDR1 MNHNS, CDR2 SASEGT. The CDR3 consists of 13 residues. The V and J ends lost 2 bases and 4 bases respectively, with 8 bases between them. TCRdb's copy holds only in-frame clones and misses some; the assay was immunoSEQ multiplex PCR. The sample has 200,000 to 250,000 clones; around 84% are singletons. The receptor comes from a man aged 50-59 years with COVID-19, enrolled during active disease. Sequencing used peripheral blood. The chain has TRBV6-1 and TRBJ1-1; the D is unclear. The CDR3 nucleotides are TGTGCCAGCAGTGAACCCTCAGTCACTGAAGCTTTCTTT. Translating it yields CASSEPSVTEAFF.